Following are 7 T cell receptor beta chains from one sample sequenced in a study of T cells in tuberculosis. Time point of the sample: new active TB diagnosis, blood taken before or within 7 days of starting treatment. Assay used: immunoSEQ multiplex PCR; TCRdb lists only in-frame clones, some missing. The sample holds tens of thousands of clones, around 85% seen once. Here the sequenced sample was PBMCs, taken at tuberculosis diagnosis. Receptors originate from an adult with tuberculosis.

This clone was detected only once. The gene calls are TRBV7-9 and TRBJ1-1; the D gene is possibly TRBD1 (6 bases). The germline V gene encodes CDR1 SEHNR and CDR2 FQNEAQ (reference sequence). With 3 bases removed from V and 4 bases from J, the gap between germline ends came to 9 bases. The CDR3 is 13 residues long. The CDR3 region has the DNA TGTGCCAGCAGCTTTACAGGGTCCACTGAAGCTTTCTTT. The encoded protein is CASSFTGSTEAFF. The full variable domain, its missing parts supplied by reference TRBV7-9 and TRBJ1-1, is DTGVSQNPRHKITKRGQNVTFRCDPISEHNRLYWYRQTLGQGPEFLTYFQNEAQLEKSRLLSDRFSAERPKGSFSTLEIQRTEQGDSAMYLCASSFTGSTEAFFGQGTRLTVV.

The chain employs TRBV10-3 and TRBJ2-7, with D possibly matching TRBD2 (5 bases). V lost 5 bases to trimming and J lost 2 bases, with 16 bases between them. Germline V CDR1 and CDR2: ENHRY, SYGVKD. CDR3 length: 15 amino acids. CDR3 nucleotide sequence: TGTGCCATCAGTCCGAATTTCGGAGGAGCCTACGAGCAGTACTTC. It encodes CAISPNFGGAYEQYF.

The table lists this clone with a few counts. V usage is TRBV6-1 and J usage is TRBJ1-3; 11 positions match TRBD1. The CDR3 contains 16 residues. The trim removed 4 bases at V and 3 bases at J, leaving 5 bases unmatched. Germline V gene lookup returns CDR1 MNHNS and CDR2 SASEGT. The CDR3 reads CASSAPGTGGGNTIYF. The CDR3 bases are TGTGCCAGCAGTGCCCCGGGGACAGGGGGTGGAAACACCATATATTTT.

V usage is TRBV7-8 and J usage is TRBJ1-4, with a possible D match to TRBD1 (5 bases). The germline gives CDR1 SGHVS, CDR2 FQNEAQ. Trimming took 5 bases from V and 2 from J, leaving 12 bases between them. This CDR3 spans 15 amino acids. The CDR3 sequence is CASSGRVGTNEKLFF. Written as DNA, the CDR3 is TGTGCCAGCAGCGGCAGGGTAGGGACTAATGAAAAACTGTTTTTT.

The chain couples TRBV6-7 to TRBJ2-7; TRBD1 aligns across 8 bases. TRBV6-7 is an ORF, and what it does is uncertain. The ends lost 5 bases at V and 4 bases at J; junction bases unmatched: 10. CDR3 length equals 15 residues. The CDR3 sequence: CASSDLGQAPYEQYF. CDR3 DNA: TGTGCCAGCAGTGATCTGGGACAGGCGCCTTACGAGCAGTACTTC.

The chain combines TRBV11-3 with TRBJ2-6, with D uncertain. With 1 base removed from V and 4 bases from J, the gap between germline ends came to 5 bases. CDR3 size: 14 residues. The germline V gene encodes CDR1 SGHNT and CDR2 YENEEA. CDR3 sequence reads: CASSLVLGANVLTF. The CDR3 bases are TGTGCCAGCAGCTTAGTCTTGGGGGCCAACGTCCTGACTTTC. Together with reference TRBV11-3 and TRBJ2-6, the CDR3 gives the full variable domain: EAGVVQSPRYKIIEKKQPVAFWCNPISGHNTLYWYLQNLGQGPELLIRYENEEAVDDSQLPKDRFSAERLKGVDSTLKIQPAELGDSAVYLCASSLVLGANVLTFGAGSRLTVL.

This chain links TRBV28 with TRBJ2-7; 7 bases map to TRBD2. The CDR3 runs 16 residues. Trimming at V came to 6 bases and at J to 3 bases, leaving 14 bases not matched to a gene. Germline CDR1 is MDHEN and CDR2 is SYDVKM. The CDR3 is CASRPFLAEGYYEQYF. DNA for the CDR3: TGTGCCAGCAGGCCTTTTCTAGCGGAGGGGTACTACGAGCAGTACTTC.